This T cell receptor (beta chain) was sequenced during a study of T cell responses to AZD1222 COVID-19 vaccine. This clone was counted a single time. No antigen is known for it. The CDR3 sequence is 15 residues long. The V end was cut by 5 bases, the J end by 4 bases, with 18 bases between. Germline V gives CDR1 SGHTA, CDR2 FQGNSA. Profiled with immunoSEQ multiplex PCR; TCRdb holds only in-frame clones, not every one. The sample includes about 140,000 clones, approximately 85% seen only once; the top ten take about 7.9%. General observations from the study: Spike-specific TCR breadth and depth rose after two AZD1222 doses. After the peak T cell response, and only then, were repertoires sampled. A mostly white British donor set with more females was recruited, and clonal diversity was possibly underestimated. Nearly half of spike-specific TCRs reportedly go after variant regions that carry no mutations.

The sample consisted of peripheral blood, taken 28 days after the second dose of the MenACWY control vaccine. The origin of this receptor is an adult who received the MenACWY meningococcal vaccine as a control. The chain recombines TRBV7-2 with TRBJ2-7; unclear D gene. CDR3 residues: CASSLDTNPLYEQYF. The CDR3 DNA follows: TGTGCCAGCAGCCTAGATACTAATCCGCTATACGAGCAGTACTTC.